These T cell receptor beta chains were read from a single sample in a study of multiple sclerosis patients with progressive multifocal leukoencephalopathy. Some clones are missing from TCRdb's copy, which holds only in-frame ones; the method was immunoSEQ multiplex PCR. The repertoire holds 25,000 to 35,000 clones, with over 80% as singletons. Here the sequenced sample was PBMCs, taken from a patient treated with natalizumab. All receptors derive from a woman in her forties with progressive multifocal leukoencephalopathy. The CDR3 runs from the conserved cysteine through the conserved F or W. The order of the fields is V gene, D gene, clone size, J gene, CDR3 protein, CDR3 DNA. A D gene is named only where the DNA matches it firmly. Rows give clone size only sometimes, using once, few, many, or a class for an expanded clone.

v_gene: TRBV28
d_gene: TRBD2
abundance: -
j_gene: TRBJ2-5
CDR3aa: CASAPLAAFQETQYF
CDR3nt: TGTGCCAGCGCCCCACTAGCGGCGTTCCAAGAGACCCAGTACTTC

v_gene: TRBV4-1
d_gene: -
abundance: -
j_gene: TRBJ2-7
CDR3aa: CASSQLRGKGYEQYF
CDR3nt: TGCGCCAGCAGCCAACTAAGGGGCAAAGGCTACGAGCAGTACTTC

v_gene: TRBV10-1
d_gene: -
abundance: few
j_gene: TRBJ2-7
CDR3aa: CASSMWYEQYF
CDR3nt: TGCGCCAGCAGTATGTGGTACGAGCAGTACTTC

v_gene: TRBV6-5
d_gene: TRBD2
abundance: -
j_gene: TRBJ2-2
CDR3aa: CASSTQRERAGELFF
CDR3nt: TGTGCCAGCAGTACCCAGCGGGAGAGGGCCGGGGAGCTGTTTTTT

v_gene: TRBV7-2
d_gene: -
abundance: -
j_gene: TRBJ1-5
CDR3aa: CASSLTEARQPQHF
CDR3nt: TGTGCCAGCAGCTTAACTGAGGCGCGCCAGCCCCAGCATTTT

v_gene: TRBV7-7
d_gene: -
abundance: -
j_gene: TRBJ1-1
CDR3aa: CASSARVNTEAFF
CDR3nt: TGTGCTAGCAGCGCCAGGGTGAACACTGAAGCTTTCTTT

v_gene: TRBV28
d_gene: -
abundance: few
j_gene: TRBJ2-7
CDR3aa: CASSPDWSSSYEQYF
CDR3nt: TGTGCCAGCAGCCCTGACTGGAGTAGCTCCTACGAGCAGTACTTC

v_gene: TRBV9
d_gene: -
abundance: -
j_gene: TRBJ2-1
CDR3aa: CASSVGASEADEQFF
CDR3nt: TGTGCCAGCAGCGTAGGGGCTAGCGAGGCGGATGAGCAGTTCTTC

v_gene: TRBV29-1
d_gene: -
abundance: -
j_gene: TRBJ1-1
CDR3aa: CSVEDKLGEEAEAFF
CDR3nt: TGCAGCGTTGAAGATAAGTTAGGGGAAGAGGCTGAAGCTTTCTTT

v_gene: TRBV19
d_gene: TRBD1
abundance: -
j_gene: TRBJ2-3
CDR3aa: CASSSTTGQSTDTQYF
CDR3nt: TGTGCCAGTAGTAGTACTACGGGACAGAGCACAGATACGCAGTATTTT

v_gene: TRBV11-3
d_gene: TRBD2
abundance: -
j_gene: TRBJ2-2
CDR3aa: CASIFSGTSGKNTGELFF
CDR3nt: TGTGCCAGCATCTTCTCGGGGACTAGCGGGAAGAACACCGGGGAGCTGTTTTTT

v_gene: TRBV7-6
d_gene: TRBD1
abundance: -
j_gene: TRBJ1-1
CDR3aa: CASRTRTGGRENTEAFF
CDR3nt: TGTGCCAGCAGGACAAGGACAGGGGGCCGGGAGAACACTGAAGCTTTCTTT

v_gene: TRBV5-1
d_gene: TRBD1
abundance: -
j_gene: TRBJ1-3
CDR3aa: CASSPSGGSGNTIYF
CDR3nt: TGCGCCAGCAGCCCTTCAGGGGGCTCTGGAAACACCATATATTTT

v_gene: TRBV27
d_gene: -
abundance: -
j_gene: TRBJ2-7
CDR3aa: CASSRVGYSTYEQYF
CDR3nt: TGTGCCAGCAGCCGAGTGGGATACTCTACCTACGAGCAGTACTTC

v_gene: TRBV5-4
d_gene: -
abundance: -
j_gene: TRBJ1-4
CDR3aa: CASSPGRDEKLFF
CDR3nt: TGTGCCAGCAGCCCTGGGAGGGACGAAAAACTGTTTTTT

v_gene: TRBV30
d_gene: -
abundance: -
j_gene: TRBJ2-5
CDR3aa: CAWSAPVLETQYF
CDR3nt: TGTGCCTGGAGTGCCCCGGTCCTGGAGACCCAGTACTTC

v_gene: TRBV7-2
d_gene: -
abundance: -
j_gene: TRBJ2-7
CDR3aa: CASSRSYEQYF
CDR3nt: TGTGCCAGCAGCCGTTCCTACGAGCAGTACTTC

v_gene: TRBV5-1
d_gene: TRBD1
abundance: -
j_gene: TRBJ1-3
CDR3aa: CASSPGTGSGNTIYF
CDR3nt: TGCGCCAGCAGCCCCGGGACAGGCTCTGGAAACACCATATATTTT

v_gene: TRBV18
d_gene: TRBD1
abundance: -
j_gene: TRBJ2-5
CDR3aa: CASTYDRAVGQETQYF
CDR3nt: TGTGCCAGCACGTACGACAGGGCGGTGGGGCAAGAGACCCAGTACTTC

v_gene: TRBV6-5
d_gene: -
abundance: -
j_gene: TRBJ2-7
CDR3aa: CASSSLDLKVEQYF
CDR3nt: TGTGCCAGCAGCAGCCTGGACCTTAAAGTCGAGCAGTACTTC

v_gene: TRBV11-3
d_gene: -
abundance: -
j_gene: TRBJ2-1
CDR3aa: CASSSAGDYNEQFF
CDR3nt: TGTGCCAGCAGTTCAGCTGGGGACTACAATGAGCAGTTCTTC

v_gene: TRBV18
d_gene: -
abundance: -
j_gene: TRBJ2-1
CDR3aa: CASSPWSRENEQFF
CDR3nt: TGTGCCAGCTCACCATGGAGTAGGGAAAATGAGCAGTTCTTC

v_gene: TRBV19
d_gene: -
abundance: -
j_gene: TRBJ1-1
CDR3aa: CASSNQGRGTEAFF
CDR3nt: TGTGCCAGTAGTAATCAGGGTAGAGGAACTGAAGCTTTCTTT

v_gene: TRBV7-2
d_gene: -
abundance: -
j_gene: TRBJ1-5
CDR3aa: CASSLSRSNQPQHF
CDR3nt: TGTGCCAGCAGCTTAAGCAGGTCTAATCAGCCCCAGCATTTT

v_gene: TRBV13
d_gene: -
abundance: -
j_gene: TRBJ2-7
CDR3aa: CASSLVTGRENYEQYF
CDR3nt: TGTGCCAGCAGCTTAGTTACCGGACGGGAGAACTACGAGCAGTACTTC

v_gene: TRBV4-2
d_gene: -
abundance: -
j_gene: TRBJ2-1
CDR3aa: CASSQGIAGAYNEQFF
CDR3nt: TGTGCCAGCAGCCAAGGGATTGCCGGGGCCTACAATGAGCAGTTCTTC

v_gene: TRBV18
d_gene: TRBD1
abundance: -
j_gene: TRBJ2-6
CDR3aa: CASSQSGTGAAGANVLTF
CDR3nt: TGTGCCAGCTCACAAAGCGGGACAGGGGCCGCTGGGGCCAACGTCCTGACTTTC

v_gene: TRBV27
d_gene: TRBD1
abundance: -
j_gene: TRBJ2-3
CDR3aa: CASTKGQGYDISTDTQYF
CDR3nt: TGTGCCAGCACCAAGGGACAGGGCTACGATATTAGCACAGATACGCAGTATTTT

v_gene: TRBV2
d_gene: TRBD1
abundance: -
j_gene: TRBJ2-5
CDR3aa: CASSGQGVRQETQYF
CDR3nt: TGTGCCAGCAGTGGACAGGGGGTGAGGCAAGAGACCCAGTACTTC

v_gene: TRBV5-1
d_gene: -
abundance: -
j_gene: TRBJ1-4
CDR3aa: CASSLWGRGEKLFF
CDR3nt: TGCGCCAGCAGCTTGTGGGGGCGCGGTGAAAAACTGTTTTTT

v_gene: TRBV4-1
d_gene: TRBD1
abundance: -
j_gene: TRBJ2-7
CDR3aa: CASSQGQGALSYEQYF
CDR3nt: TGCGCCAGCAGCCAAGGTCAGGGGGCCCTCTCCTACGAGCAGTACTTC

v_gene: TRBV6-5
d_gene: -
abundance: -
j_gene: TRBJ1-6
CDR3aa: CATSERDTYNSPLHF
CDR3nt: TGTGCCACCTCGGAGAGGGACACCTATAATTCACCCCTCCACTTT

v_gene: TRBV7-6
d_gene: -
abundance: -
j_gene: TRBJ1-1
CDR3aa: CASSPRYGNTEAFF
CDR3nt: TGTGCCAGCAGTCCTCGATACGGGAACACTGAAGCTTTCTTT

v_gene: TRBV27
d_gene: -
abundance: -
j_gene: TRBJ2-1
CDR3aa: CASSFRGAGLIDEQFF
CDR3nt: TGTGCCAGCAGTTTCCGGGGGGCCGGTTTGATCGATGAGCAGTTCTTC

v_gene: TRBV7-2
d_gene: TRBD2
abundance: -
j_gene: TRBJ2-3
CDR3aa: CASSPAGTRNTDTQYF
CDR3nt: TGTGCCAGCAGCCCAGCCGGGACTAGAAACACAGATACGCAGTATTTT

v_gene: TRBV5-8
d_gene: -
abundance: -
j_gene: TRBJ1-2
CDR3aa: CASSLGLGLPWAYGYTF
CDR3nt: TGTGCCAGCAGCTTGGGATTGGGCCTCCCTTGGGCCTATGGCTACACCTTC

v_gene: TRBV18
d_gene: TRBD2
abundance: -
j_gene: TRBJ2-5
CDR3aa: CASSTGLAGGETQYF
CDR3nt: TGTGCCAGCTCAACCGGACTAGCGGGGGGAGAGACCCAGTACTTC

v_gene: TRBV19
d_gene: -
abundance: once
j_gene: TRBJ1-6
CDR3aa: CASSDGHNSPLHF
CDR3nt: TGTGCCAGTAGTGACGGCCATAATTCACCCCTCCACTTT

v_gene: TRBV6-5
d_gene: TRBD1
abundance: -
j_gene: TRBJ2-1
CDR3aa: CASSYLGTGGEGEQFF
CDR3nt: TGTGCCAGCAGTTACCTCGGGACAGGGGGAGAAGGCGAGCAGTTCTTC

v_gene: TRBV7-9
d_gene: -
abundance: few
j_gene: TRBJ1-4
CDR3aa: CASSLQGSDEKLFF
CDR3nt: TGTGCCAGCAGCCTACAGGGCTCGGATGAAAAACTGTTTTTT

v_gene: TRBV5-4
d_gene: TRBD1
abundance: -
j_gene: TRBJ2-3
CDR3aa: CASSLAAGGPLTDTQYF
CDR3nt: TGTGCCAGCAGCTTGGCGGCAGGGGGTCCCCTCACAGATACGCAGTATTTT

v_gene: TRBV9
d_gene: -
abundance: -
j_gene: TRBJ1-4
CDR3aa: CASSVAGINEKLFF
CDR3nt: TGTGCCAGCAGCGTAGCAGGGATTAATGAAAAACTGTTTTTT

v_gene: TRBV2
d_gene: TRBD2
abundance: -
j_gene: TRBJ2-7
CDR3aa: CASTNRTSGYEQYF
CDR3nt: TGTGCCAGCACGAACCGGACTAGCGGCTACGAGCAGTACTTC

v_gene: TRBV19
d_gene: TRBD1
abundance: -
j_gene: TRBJ2-4
CDR3aa: CASSLQGVDAKNIQYF
CDR3nt: TGTGCCAGTAGCCTACAGGGGGTGGACGCCAAAAACATTCAGTACTTC

v_gene: TRBV30
d_gene: TRBD2
abundance: -
j_gene: TRBJ2-3
CDR3aa: CAWSLLAGGPDTQYF
CDR3nt: TGTGCCTGGAGTTTACTAGCGGGAGGGCCAGATACGCAGTATTTT

v_gene: TRBV7-9
d_gene: -
abundance: -
j_gene: TRBJ2-7
CDR3aa: CASSLAGGSGLEQYF
CDR3nt: TGTGCCAGCAGCTTAGCCGGGGGCAGCGGGCTGGAGCAGTACTTC

v_gene: TRBV4-1
d_gene: -
abundance: -
j_gene: TRBJ1-3
CDR3aa: CASSQDLSKGNTIYF
CDR3nt: TGCGCCAGCAGCCAAGATTTGTCAAAAGGAAACACCATATATTTT

v_gene: TRBV6-5
d_gene: TRBD1
abundance: few
j_gene: TRBJ2-2
CDR3aa: CAAARTGGNTGELFF
CDR3nt: TGTGCCGCGGCTCGAACAGGGGGCAACACCGGGGAGCTGTTTTTT

v_gene: TRBV2
d_gene: -
abundance: -
j_gene: TRBJ2-7
CDR3aa: CASSVGGGANYEQYF
CDR3nt: TGTGCCAGCAGTGTCGGCGGAGGGGCCAACTACGAGCAGTACTTC